This is a list of T cell receptor beta chains from one sample in a study of vaccination effects on CD4 cells after COVID-19. These receptors have no identified antigens. Repertoires were generated with immunoSEQ multiplex PCR, while TCRdb's copy carries only in-frame clones and drops some. Seen here are about 37,000 clones, 65% to 80% observed once, and the top ten hold 2.5% to 3.5%. This specimen consisted of CD4+ T cells from PBMCs cultured without peptide, obtained before COVID-19 vaccination. Receptor source: a human donor who received a COVID-19 vaccine. Both conserved end residues are part of each CDR3. The D gene is left open where the match is weak. A clone size is listed for some rows: how often the clone was seen (once, few, many), or a class if it is expanded.

j_call d_call v_call clone_size cdr3_aa cdr3_nt
TRBJ2-3 TRBD1 TRBV28 . CASSLAGGVADTQYF TGTGCCAGCAGTTTAGCAGGGGGCGTCGCAGATACGCAGTATTTT
TRBJ1-6 TRBD1 TRBV5-1 . CASSLEGQGNSPLHF TGCGCCAGCAGCTTGGAGGGACAGGGGAATTCACCCCTCCACTTT
TRBJ2-7 . TRBV6-1 . CASSEALGTHSYEQYF TGTGCCAGCAGTGAAGCGCTCGGGACACATTCCTACGAGCAGTACTTC
TRBJ2-1 . TRBV29-1 . CSVEIGRNEQFF TGCAGCGTTGAAATAGGACGGAATGAGCAGTTCTTC
TRBJ1-2 . TRBV10-3 . CAISESLSLSRRQGYGYTF TGTGCCATCAGTGAGTCTTTGAGTCTGAGTCGGCGGCAGGGCTATGGCTACACCTTC
TRBJ2-7 TRBD2 TRBV10-3 . CAISESAGVSYEQYF TGTGCCATCAGTGAGTCGGCGGGAGTCTCCTACGAGCAGTACTTC
TRBJ2-7 . TRBV7-2 few CASSFGLNTYEQYF TGTGCCAGCAGCTTTGGACTCAACACCTACGAGCAGTACTTC
TRBJ1-2 . TRBV3-1/TRBV3-2 medium-sized CASSPDSLYGYTF TGTGCCAGCAGCCCGGACAGCCTCTATGGCTACACCTTC
TRBJ2-5 . TRBV7-2 . CASSWGQETQYF TGTGCCAGCAGTTGGGGCCAAGAGACCCAGTACTTC
TRBJ2-5 . TRBV7-9 . CASSRQETQYF TGTGCCAGCAGCCGGCAAGAGACCCAGTACTTC
TRBJ2-7 TRBD2 TRBV28 . CASSLGGVRTYEQYF TGTGCCAGCAGTTTGGGAGGGGTTAGGACCTACGAGCAGTACTTC
TRBJ1-1 . TRBV15 few CATSRDPKTPAFF TGTGCCACCAGCCGGGACCCCAAAACGCCAGCTTTCTTT
TRBJ2-4 . TRBV9 once CASSVDGPAGIQYF TGTGCCAGCAGCGTAGACGGCCCTGCAGGCATTCAGTACTTC
TRBJ1-2 TRBD1 TRBV5-1 . CASSRDRGHGYTF TGCGCCAGCAGCCGGGACAGGGGGCATGGCTACACCTTC
TRBJ1-1 . TRBV12-3/TRBV12-4 . CATMSTEAFF TGTGCCACCATGAGTACTGAAGCTTTCTTT
TRBJ2-3 . TRBV7-2 . CASSLLRLSTPGDTQYF TGTGCCAGCAGCCTGCTGAGGCTCAGCACCCCAGGAGATACGCAGTATTTT
TRBJ2-3 TRBD2 TRBV9 once CASGTGAGGFADTQYF TGTGCCAGCGGGACAGGAGCGGGAGGGTTTGCAGATACGCAGTATTTT
TRBJ1-1 . TRBV7-9 . CASPVPAFF TGTGCCAGCCCTGTTCCAGCTTTCTTT
TRBJ2-7 . TRBV4-3 . CASSQESRYEQYF TGCGCCAGCAGCCAAGAGAGTAGATACGAGCAGTACTTC
TRBJ2-2 TRBD1 TRBV19 . CASCNLPTGVGELFF TGTGCCAGTTGCAACCTCCCGACAGGGGTCGGGGAGCTGTTTTTT
TRBJ2-1 TRBD2 TRBV14 . CASSQVPGLGGVIF TGTGCCAGCAGCCAAGTACCGGGACTAGGAGGAGTTATCTTC
TRBJ1-1 TRBD1 TRBV29-1 once CSARDRGWNTEAFF TGCAGCGCCCGGGACAGGGGATGGAACACTGAAGCTTTCTTT
TRBJ2-3 . TRBV6-5 . CASSYSGGRTNTQYF TGTGCCAGCAGTTACTCGGGGGGGCGGACCAATACGCAGTATTTT
TRBJ2-5 TRBD2 TRBV15 . CATSASGLRETQYF TGTGCCACCAGCGCTAGCGGGTTGCGAGAGACCCAGTACTTC
TRBJ1-6 . TRBV5-4 . CASSSDRYRSYNSPLHF TGTGCCAGCAGCTCCGACAGATACAGGAGTTATAATTCACCCCTCCACTTT
TRBJ1-5 . TRBV6-9 . CARKGDQPQHF TGTGCCAGAAAGGGGGATCAGCCCCAGCATTTT
TRBJ1-1 . TRBV3-1/TRBV3-2 few CASSQGQRFGTAFF TGTGCCAGCAGCCAAGGACAGCGCTTCGGGACCGCTTTCTTT
TRBJ2-2 TRBD1 TRBV6-2/TRBV6-3 medium-sized CASSRGQGKPGELFF TGTGCCAGCAGCCGGGGACAGGGAAAACCAGGGGAGCTGTTTTTT
TRBJ2-7 . TRBV5-1 . CASSMVGGTYEQYF TGCGCCAGCAGCATGGTTGGGGGGACCTACGAGCAGTACTTC
TRBJ2-3 TRBD2 TRBV16 . CASSPGRESTDTQYF TGTGCCAGCAGCCCCGGGCGGGAGAGCACAGATACGCAGTATTTT
TRBJ2-5 . TRBV7-7 . CASSLAQVATRYQYF TGTGCTAGCAGCTTAGCGCAAGTCGCAACTCGGTACCAGTACTTC
TRBJ1-1 TRBD1 TRBV2 . CASRTGLMNTEAFF TGTGCCAGTAGGACAGGGCTCATGAACACTGAAGCTTTCTTT
TRBJ1-2 TRBD1 TRBV10-3 . CAISEYTDRNYGYTF TGTGCCATCAGTGAATACACGGACAGGAACTATGGCTACACCTTC
TRBJ2-1 TRBD2 TRBV6-2/TRBV6-3 . CASRPSGRASYNEQFF TGTGCCAGCAGACCTAGCGGGAGGGCCTCCTACAATGAGCAGTTCTTC
TRBJ2-5 TRBD1 TRBV9 . CASSVGVGGGGQETQYF TGTGCCAGCAGCGTAGGGGTAGGGGGCGGAGGCCAAGAGACCCAGTACTTC
TRBJ1-1 . TRBV5-4 . CASSLSIRTYKGNTEAFF TGTGCCAGCAGCTTGAGTATCCGGACTTACAAGGGGAACACTGAAGCTTTCTTT
TRBJ2-4 . TRBV5-1 . CASSLGGLAKNIQYF TGCGCCAGCAGCTTGGGGGGCCTAGCCAAAAACATTCAGTACTTC
TRBJ1-5 TRBD1 TRBV16 . CASSHLDRGRDSNQPQHF TGTGCCAGCAGCCACCTGGACAGGGGTAGAGATAGCAATCAGCCCCAGCATTTT
TRBJ1-6 . TRBV18 . CASSFQGSSYNSPLHF TGTGCCAGCTCCTTCCAAGGGAGCTCCTATAATTCACCCCTCCACTTT
TRBJ2-5 . TRBV4-1 . CASSQRGGERETQYF TGCGCCAGCAGCCAGAGGGGGGGCGAAAGAGAGACCCAGTACTTC
TRBJ1-4 . TRBV5-1 . CASSLEVGTNEKLFF TGCGCCAGCAGCTTGGAGGTTGGCACTAATGAAAAACTGTTTTTT